This entry is about one T cell receptor beta chain. This entry is derived from a study of blood T cell repertoires in COVID-19. Overall study: Italy, Spain and the United States were the sources of the convalescent and acute COVID-19 samples.

Authors' methods: Using reference gene primer amplification, nucleated cell counts were estimated. TCRdb's table, derived via immunoSEQ multiplex PCR, lists solely in-frame clones and lacks some. Clonal size and the V and J genes are those of that table, whereas D and trimming came from the DNA. Among 250,000 to 300,000 clones listed, about 90% were seen once. Trimming stripped 7 bases from V and 3 bases from J, with 12 bases between. This CDR3 is 13 amino acids long. Looked up from germline, CDR1 is MNHEY and CDR2 is SVGAGI. The receptor comes from a woman between 25 and 40 years old with COVID-19, enrolled during active disease. Sequenced sample: peripheral blood. V usage is TRBV6-5 and J usage is TRBJ1-2, with a possible D match to TRBD1 (6 bases). The CDR3, as DNA: TGTGCCAGCATCACACAGGGCTACTATGGCTACACCTTC. It translates to CASITQGYYGYTF.